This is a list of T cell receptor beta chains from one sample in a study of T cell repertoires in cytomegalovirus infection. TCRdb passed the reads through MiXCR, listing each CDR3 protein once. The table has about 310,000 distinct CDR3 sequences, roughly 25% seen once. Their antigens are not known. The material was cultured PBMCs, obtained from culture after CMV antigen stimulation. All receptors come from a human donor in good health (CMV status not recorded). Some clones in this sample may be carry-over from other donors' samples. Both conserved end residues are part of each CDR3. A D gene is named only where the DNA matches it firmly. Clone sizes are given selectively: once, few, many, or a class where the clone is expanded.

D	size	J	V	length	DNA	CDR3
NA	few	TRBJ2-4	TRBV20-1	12	TGCAGTGCTAGCCCGGGCCAGACCACACAGTACTTC	CSASPGQTTQYF
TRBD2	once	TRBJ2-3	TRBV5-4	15	TGTGCCAGCAGCTCAAGGACTAGCCCCAAGGATACGCAGTATTTT	CASSSRTSPKDTQYF
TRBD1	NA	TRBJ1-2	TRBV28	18	TGTGCCAGCAGTTTACCTCCGGGACAGGAAATAAAAGGGCTTGGCTACACCTTC	CASSLPPGQEIKGLGYTF
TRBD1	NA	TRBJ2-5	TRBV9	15	TGTGCCAGCAGCGCCACCGGGACAGGGAGAGAGACCCAGTACTTC	CASSATGTGRETQYF
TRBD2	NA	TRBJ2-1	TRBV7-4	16	TGTGCCAGCAGCTTAGTCGGACTAGGTCGTAACAATGAGCAGTTCTTC	CASSLVGLGRNNEQFF
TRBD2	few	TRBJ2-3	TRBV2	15	TGTGCCAGCAAGGTCCTAGCGGGTGTCACAGATACGCAGTATTTT	CASKVLAGVTDTQYF
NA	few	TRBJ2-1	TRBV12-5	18	TGTGCTAGTGGTTCGAGACCTCTACCGGGAGTCCCCGGCGGTGAGCAGTTCTTC	CASGSRPLPGVPGGEQFF
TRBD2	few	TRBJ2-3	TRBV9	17	TGTGCCAGCAGCGCCGAGGGGCTAGCGGGAGTTTTAGATACGCAGTATTTT	CASSAEGLAGVLDTQYF
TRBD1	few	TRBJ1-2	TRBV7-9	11	TGTGCCAGCGGGACAGAGTATGGCTACACCTTC	CASGTEYGYTF
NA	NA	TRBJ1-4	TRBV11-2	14	TGTGCCAGCAGCTTTGGCGTCGGGGATGAAAAACTGTTTTTT	CASSFGVGDEKLFF
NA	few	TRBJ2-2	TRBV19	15	TGTGCCAGTATAACCTTGGGAGATTCCACCGGGGAGCTGTTTTTT	CASITLGDSTGELFF
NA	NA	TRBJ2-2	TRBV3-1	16	TGTGCCAGCAGCCCGACTTGGCAGGAGGACACCGGGGAGCTGTTTTTT	CASSPTWQEDTGELFF
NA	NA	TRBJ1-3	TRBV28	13	TGTGCCAGCAGTCGCCGGGGATTTCACACCATATATTTT	CASSRRGFHTIYF
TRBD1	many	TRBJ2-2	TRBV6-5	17	TGTGCCAGCAGTTACTCCACAGGGGGGATAAACACCGGGGAGCTGTTTTTT	CASSYSTGGINTGELFF
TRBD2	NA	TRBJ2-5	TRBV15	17	TGTGCCACCAGCAGAGGCCCGGGACTAGCGGACAGGTCGACCCAGTACTTC	CATSRGPGLADRSTQYF
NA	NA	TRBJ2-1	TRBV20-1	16	TGCAGTGCTAGAAGACCGGGACGCATCCTCCCGGGTGAGCAGTTCTTC	CSARRPGRILPGEQFF
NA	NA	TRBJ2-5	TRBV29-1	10	TGCAGCGCAGGTGAAGAGACCCAGTACTTC	CSAGEETQYF
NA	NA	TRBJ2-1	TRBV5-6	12	TGTGCCAGCAGCTTCTTGACACTTGAGCAGTTCTTC	CASSFLTLEQFF
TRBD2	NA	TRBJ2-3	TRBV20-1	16	TGCAGTGCTAGAGATCTCCTAGCGGGGGGCACAGATACGCAGTATTTT	CSARDLLAGGTDTQYF
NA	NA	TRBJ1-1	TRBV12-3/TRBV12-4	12	TGTGCCAGCAGTCGACAGCGCACTGAAGCTTTCTTT	CASSRQRTEAFF
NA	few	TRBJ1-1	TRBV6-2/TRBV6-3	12	TGTGCCAGCAGTTTTTGGAACACTGAAGCTTTCTTT	CASSFWNTEAFF
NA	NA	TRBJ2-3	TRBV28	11	TGTGCCAGCAGTTTGGGGGGGCTGCAGTATTTT	CASSLGGLQYF
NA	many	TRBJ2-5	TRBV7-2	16	TGTGCCAGCAGCCCACGAGGGGGTATGGGCCAAGAGACCCAGTACTTC	CASSPRGGMGQETQYF
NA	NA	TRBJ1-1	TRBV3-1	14	TGTGCCAGCAGCTCGGGGGGGGGCGCGTCTGAAGCTTTCTTT	CASSSGGGASEAFF
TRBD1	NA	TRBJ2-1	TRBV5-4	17	TGTGCCAGCAGACCACCGCCCGGGACAGGGAAGAACAATGAGCAGTTCTTC	CASRPPPGTGKNNEQFF
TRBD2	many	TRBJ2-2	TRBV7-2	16	TGTGCCAGCAGCTCCCAGCCTAGCGGGATTCCCGGGGAGCTGTTTTTT	CASSSQPSGIPGELFF
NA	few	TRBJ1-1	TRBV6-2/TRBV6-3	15	TGTGCCAGCAGGTCGCTCGGACGGTTGAACACTGAAGCTTTCTTT	CASRSLGRLNTEAFF
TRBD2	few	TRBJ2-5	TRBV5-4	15	TGTGCCAGCAGACTAGCGGGAGGGCGGAGGGAGACCCAGTACTTC	CASRLAGGRRETQYF
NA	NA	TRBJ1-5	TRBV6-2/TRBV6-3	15	TGTGCCAGCAGTTACTCCCTTCCTCCGAATCAGCCCCAGCATTTT	CASSYSLPPNQPQHF
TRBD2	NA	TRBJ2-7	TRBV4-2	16	TGTGCCAGCAGCCATCCGGGGGGTAGCCCTCCGTCCGAGCAGTACTTC	CASSHPGGSPPSEQYF
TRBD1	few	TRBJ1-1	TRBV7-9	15	TGTGCCAGCAGCTTACACAGGGGGGGTCTGTCTGAAGCTTTCTTT	CASSLHRGGLSEAFF
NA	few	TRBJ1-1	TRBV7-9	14	TGTGCCAGCCTCCTGGTCTTCATGAACACTGAAGCTTTCTTT	CASLLVFMNTEAFF
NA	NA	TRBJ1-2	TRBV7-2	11	TGTGCCAGCAGCACCAACTATGGCTACACCTTC	CASSTNYGYTF
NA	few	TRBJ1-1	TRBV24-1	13	TGTGCCACCAGCCCGGGGGGCGCGTCTGAAGCTTTCTTT	CATSPGGASEAFF
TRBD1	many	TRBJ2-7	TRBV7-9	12	TGTGCCAGCAGCCTTAGGACAGGGGGCTTGGACTTC	CASSLRTGGLDF
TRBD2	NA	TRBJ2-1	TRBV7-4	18	TGTGCCAGCAGCGTAGGACTAGCGGGAGGGGAGTCCTACAATGAGCAGTTCTTC	CASSVGLAGGESYNEQFF
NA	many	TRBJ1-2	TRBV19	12	TGTGCCAGTAGTATGCGGGGGATTGGCTACACCTTC	CASSMRGIGYTF